Sequencing of this TCR beta chain was carried out in a study of identical twins. Overall study findings and caveats: Excess sharing by twins proved weaker in beta out-of-frame sequences.

V was clipped by 7 bases and J by 6 bases, with 12 bases between them. CDR1 is MDHEN, CDR2 SYDVKM, per germline. This CDR3 is 13 amino acids long. The sample holds a few counts of this clonotype. Its antigen is undetermined. With template switching, a universal primer site was added, and the cDNA carried unique molecular identifiers. From the 5' RACE reads, TCRdb called clonotypes with MiXCR, one entry per CDR3 protein. This table holds around 510,000 distinct CDR3 sequences, over 11% found once. This sample also appeared in a second study, on yellow fever vaccine responses in identical twins.

This sequence joins TRBV28 and TRBJ2-2; the D is unclear. The receptor's source is a woman younger than 30 in good health. The material sequenced was CD4+ T cells sorted from blood. The CDR3 bases are TGTGCCAGCAAACTCCGTCCATCCGGGGAGCTGTTTTTT. Translated: CASKLRPSGELFF.